Below, 10 T cell receptor beta chains from the same sample are listed, as sequenced in a study of glioma-infiltrating T cells. TCR alpha and beta CDR3 regions were amplified from RNA using iRepertoire nested multiplex PCR. From the multiplex PCR reads, TCRdb called clonotypes with MiXCR, one entry per CDR3 protein. The data hold about 180,000 distinct CDR3 sequences, with under 55% observed a single time. The source material was glioma tissue, nonneoplastic brain tissue, or PBMCs (not recorded which). The receptors come from a human donor with low-grade glioma or glioblastoma, undergoing nonglioma brain surgery, or in good health (not recorded which).

The J gene is TRBJ2-5, the V gene TRBV6-2 or TRBV6-3; the D gene is possibly TRBD1 (6 bases). The germline V gene encodes CDR1 MNHEY and CDR2 SVGEGT. Between the trimmed V and J ends, which lost 0 bases and 3 bases, there was a span of 11 bases. The CDR3 spans 15 residues. The CDR3 loop is CASSYSGKGEETQYF. The CDR3 DNA follows: TGTGCCAGCAGTTACTCAGGCAAGGGGGAAGAGACCCAGTACTTC.

This sequence joins TRBV12-3 or TRBV12-4 and TRBJ1-1; D gene uncertain. V gave up 8 bases and J gave up 4 bases, with 11 bases separating them. The CDR3 runs to 12 residues. The DNA for the CDR3 is TGTGCCAGCTCAGGAGAGACCACTGAAGCTTTCTTT. It codes for CASSGETTEAFF.

Only one count was recorded for this clonotype. V usage is TRBV3-1 and J usage is TRBJ2-7; TRBD1 agrees at 7 bases. V was clipped by 0 bases and J by 5 bases; unmatched bases: 16. CDR1 and CDR2 (germline): LGHDT, YNNKEL (reference sequence). This CDR3 is built from 18 residues. CDR3 sequence (DNA): TGTGCCAGCAGCCAAGATCAACCCAACAGGGGTACCAACCACGAGCAGTACTTC. Residues: CASSQDQPNRGTNHEQYF.

A note on this clonotype: In this CDR3 the conserved last residue, phenylalanine or tryptophan, is missing, so a read error is likely. The rearrangement joins TRBV10-3 to TRBJ1-2; 8 positions agree with TRBD1. With V trimmed by 6 bases and J by 7 bases, 1 base remained unmatched. Looked up from germline, CDR1 is ENHRY and CDR2 is SYGVKD. The CDR3 spans 11 residues. The DNA of the CDR3 is TGTGCCATCAGCGACAGGGGTGGCTACACCTTA. Its protein is CAISDRGGYTL.

This chain connects TRBV27 to TRBJ2-7; D is possibly TRBD1 (6 bases). This CDR3 contains 15 residues. Trimming pared 6 bases from V and 6 bases from J, leaving 21 bases between. CDR1 and CDR2 from the germline V gene are MNHEY and SMNVEV (reference sequence). CDR3 sequence reads: CASSPRDTLPCEQYF. The CDR3 DNA reads as TGTGCCAGCAGCCCCCGGGACACCCTTCCCTGCGAGCAGTACTTC.

A few counts support this clonotype. V gene TRBV19 combines with J gene TRBJ2-1; 7 bases are shared with TRBD2. Germline V CDR1 and CDR2: LNHDA, SQIVND (reference sequence). The CDR3 runs 15 residues. Trimming removed 1 base from V and 10 bases from J; junction bases left unmatched: 10. The CDR3 DNA follows: TGTGCCAGTAGTATAGGGCCTTGGAGCGGGGAAGAGCAGTTCTTC. It specifies CASSIGPWSGEEQFF.

In regard to this clonotype: A much larger clone lies one base from this, so it may be a read error. CDR3 residues: CAKINNEAFF. CDR3 DNA sequence: TGTGCCAAGATAAATAATGAAGCTTTCTTT. The chain combines TRBV24-1 with TRBJ1-1; unclear D gene. This CDR3 region has 10 residues. CDR1 KGHDR and CDR2 SFDVKD come from the germline V gene. V lost 11 bases, J lost 7 bases, and 10 bases lay in between.

Note on this clonotype: A clone one base away is much larger, so this may be a read error. This chain connects TRBV28 to TRBJ2-1, with D perhaps assigned TRBD1 or TRBD2 (5 bases each). Deletions cut 1 base from V and 2 bases from J, with 18 bases between. CDR3 length: 18 amino acids. CDR1 MDHEN and CDR2 SYDVKM come from the germline V gene. DNA for the CDR3: TGTGCCAGCAGTTTATTGTTTTCCAGGGTGAGGGCCTACAATGAGCAGTTCTTC. This sequence encodes CASSLLFSRVRAYNEQFF.

This clonotype has only a few counts. The V gene is TRBV19, the J gene TRBJ1-1; 7 bases line up with TRBD1. The CDR3 is 15 amino acids. Trimming at V came to 5 bases and at J to 4 bases, leaving 10 bases not matched to a gene. Germline V CDR1 and CDR2: LNHDA, SQIVND (reference sequence). In DNA form, the CDR3 reads TGTGCCAGTAGTGCCTCTCGCAGGGGGTCCACTGAAGCTTTCTTT. It is translated as CASSASRRGSTEAFF.

The chain uses TRBV11-2 and TRBJ1-6; 9 nucleotides line up with TRBD1. Germline CDR1 and CDR2: SGHAT and FQNNGV. V lost 5 bases, J lost 5 bases, and 4 bases stayed unmatched. The CDR3 consists of 15 residues. The CDR3 DNA is TGTGCCAGCAGCCAAGACAGGGGGAATAATTCACCCCTCCACTTT. Translated: CASSQDRGNNSPLHF.